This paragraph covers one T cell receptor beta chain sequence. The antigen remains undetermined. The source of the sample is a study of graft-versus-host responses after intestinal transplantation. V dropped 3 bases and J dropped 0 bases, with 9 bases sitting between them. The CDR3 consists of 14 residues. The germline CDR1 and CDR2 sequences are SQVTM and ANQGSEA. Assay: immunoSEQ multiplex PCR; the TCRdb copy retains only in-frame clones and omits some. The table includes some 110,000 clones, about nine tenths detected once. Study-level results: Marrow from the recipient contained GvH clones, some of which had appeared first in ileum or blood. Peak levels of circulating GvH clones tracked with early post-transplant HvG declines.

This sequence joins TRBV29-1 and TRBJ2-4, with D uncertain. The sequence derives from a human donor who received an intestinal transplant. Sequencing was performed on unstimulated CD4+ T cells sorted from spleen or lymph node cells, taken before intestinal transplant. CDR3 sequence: CSVEAVLAKNIQYF. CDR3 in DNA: TGCAGCGTTGAGGCGGTCCTAGCCAAAAACATTCAGTACTTC.